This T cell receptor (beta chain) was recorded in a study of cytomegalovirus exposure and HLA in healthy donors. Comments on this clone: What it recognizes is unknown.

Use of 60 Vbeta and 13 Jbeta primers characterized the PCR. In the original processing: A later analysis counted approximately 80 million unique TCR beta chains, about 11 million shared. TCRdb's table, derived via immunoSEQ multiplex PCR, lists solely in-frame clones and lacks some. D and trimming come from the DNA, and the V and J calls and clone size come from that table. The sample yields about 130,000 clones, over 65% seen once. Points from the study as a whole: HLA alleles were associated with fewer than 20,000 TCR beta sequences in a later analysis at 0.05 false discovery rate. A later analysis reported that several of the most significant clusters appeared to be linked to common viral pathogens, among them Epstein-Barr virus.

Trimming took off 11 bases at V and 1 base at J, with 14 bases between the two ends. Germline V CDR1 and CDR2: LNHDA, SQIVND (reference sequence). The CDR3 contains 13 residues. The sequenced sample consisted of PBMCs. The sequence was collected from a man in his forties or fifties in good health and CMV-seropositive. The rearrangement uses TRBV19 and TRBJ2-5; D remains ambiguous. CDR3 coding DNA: TGTGCCCCGTACGGTGTCCGCCAAGAGACCCAGTACTTC. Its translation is CAPYGVRQETQYF.